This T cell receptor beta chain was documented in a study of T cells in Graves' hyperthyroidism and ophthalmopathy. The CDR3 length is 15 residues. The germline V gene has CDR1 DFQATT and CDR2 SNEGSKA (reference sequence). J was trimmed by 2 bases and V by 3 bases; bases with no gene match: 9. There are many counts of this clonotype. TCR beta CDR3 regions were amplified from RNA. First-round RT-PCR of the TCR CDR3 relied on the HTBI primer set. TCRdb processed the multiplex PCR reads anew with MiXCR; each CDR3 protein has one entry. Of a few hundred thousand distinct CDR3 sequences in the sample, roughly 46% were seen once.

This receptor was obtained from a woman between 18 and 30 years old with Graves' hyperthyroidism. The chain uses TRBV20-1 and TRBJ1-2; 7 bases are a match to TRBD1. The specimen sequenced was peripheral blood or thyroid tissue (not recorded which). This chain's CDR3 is CSARHTGEDNYGYTF. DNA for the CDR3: TGCAGTGCTAGGCATACAGGGGAGGACAACTATGGCTACACCTTC.